This T cell receptor beta chain appears in the sequencing data of a study of blood T cell repertoires in COVID-19. As for the study in general: T cells, B-cell-depleted T cells, or PBMCs supplied cDNA or gDNA.

Authors' data handling: Scientists estimated how many nucleated cells there were by amplifying reference gene primers. Sequenced by immunoSEQ multiplex PCR; TCRdb stores in-frame clones only, minus some. The V and J calls and the clone size are those of that table, but D and trimming were determined from the DNA. The sample lists roughly 150,000 clones; about 80% were seen once. The CDR3 runs to 14 residues. V trimming: 9 bases; J trimming: 1 base; junction bases outside the gene matches: 1. The V gene's germline CDR1 is SNHLY and CDR2 FYNNEI. The receptor's source is a man over 45 who had recovered from COVID-19. This rearrangement joins TRBV2 to TRBJ2-2; TRBD2 matches 11 bases. The sequenced sample was PBMCs or T cells enriched from blood (not recorded which). Written as DNA, the CDR3 is TGTGCCAGAGGGACTAGCGGGAACACCGGGGAGCTGTTTTTT. It translates to CARGTSGNTGELFF. Together with reference TRBV2 and TRBJ2-2, the CDR3 gives the full variable domain: EPEVTQTPSHQVTQMGQEVILRCVPISNHLYFYWYRQILGQKVEFLVSFYNNEISEKSEIFDDQFSVERPDGSNFTLKIRSTKLEDSAMYFCARGTSGNTGELFFGEGSRLTVL.